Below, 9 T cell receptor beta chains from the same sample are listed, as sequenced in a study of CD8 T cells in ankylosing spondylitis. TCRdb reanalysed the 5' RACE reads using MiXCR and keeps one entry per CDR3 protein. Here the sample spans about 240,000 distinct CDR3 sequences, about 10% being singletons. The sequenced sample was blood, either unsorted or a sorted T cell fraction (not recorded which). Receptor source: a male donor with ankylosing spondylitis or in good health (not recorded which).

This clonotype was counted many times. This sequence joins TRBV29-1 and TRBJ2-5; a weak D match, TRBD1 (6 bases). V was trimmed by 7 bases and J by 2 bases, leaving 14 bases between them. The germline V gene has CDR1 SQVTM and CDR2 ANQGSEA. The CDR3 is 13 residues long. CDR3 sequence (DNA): TGCAGCGCCAACGACAGGATTCAAGAGACCCAGTACTTC. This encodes CSANDRIQETQYF.

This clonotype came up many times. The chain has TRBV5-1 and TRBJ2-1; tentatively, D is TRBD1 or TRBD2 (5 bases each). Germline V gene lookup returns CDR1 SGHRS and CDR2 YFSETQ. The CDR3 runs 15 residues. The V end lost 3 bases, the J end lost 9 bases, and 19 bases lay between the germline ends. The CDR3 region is CASSSYASGLSEQFF. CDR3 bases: TGCGCCAGCAGCTCGTATGCATCGGGGCTGAGTGAGCAGTTCTTC.

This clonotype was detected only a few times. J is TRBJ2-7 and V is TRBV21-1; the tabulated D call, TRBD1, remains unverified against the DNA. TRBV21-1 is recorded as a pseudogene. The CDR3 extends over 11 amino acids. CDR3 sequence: CASSKETGGDF. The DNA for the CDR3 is TGTGCCAGCAGCAAAGAGACAGGGGGCGACTTC.

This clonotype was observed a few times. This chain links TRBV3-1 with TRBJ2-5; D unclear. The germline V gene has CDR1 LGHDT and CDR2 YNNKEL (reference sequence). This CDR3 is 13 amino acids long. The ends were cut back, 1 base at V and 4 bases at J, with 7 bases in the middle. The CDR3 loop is CASSQVMGETQYF. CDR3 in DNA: TGTGCCAGCAGCCAAGTTATGGGAGAGACCCAGTACTTC.

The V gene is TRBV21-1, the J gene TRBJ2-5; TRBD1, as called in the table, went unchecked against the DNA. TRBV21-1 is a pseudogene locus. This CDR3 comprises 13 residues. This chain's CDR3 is CASSKGQGETQYF. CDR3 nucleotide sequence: TGTGCCAGCAGCAAGGGACAGGGAGAGACCCAGTACTTC.

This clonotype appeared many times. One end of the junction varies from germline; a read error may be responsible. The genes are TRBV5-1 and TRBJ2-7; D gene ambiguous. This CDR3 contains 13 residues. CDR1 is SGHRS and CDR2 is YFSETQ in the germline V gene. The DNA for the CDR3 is TGCGCCAGCAGCTTTGTAGTTCCCTACAAGCAGTACTTC. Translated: CASSFVVPYKQYF. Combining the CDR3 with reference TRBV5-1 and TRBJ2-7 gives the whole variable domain KAGVTQTPRYLIKTRGQQVTLSCSPISGHRSVSWYQQTPGQGLQFLFEYFSETQRNKGNFPGRFSGRQFSNSRSEMNVSTLELGDSALYLCASSFVVPYKQYFGPGTRLTVT.

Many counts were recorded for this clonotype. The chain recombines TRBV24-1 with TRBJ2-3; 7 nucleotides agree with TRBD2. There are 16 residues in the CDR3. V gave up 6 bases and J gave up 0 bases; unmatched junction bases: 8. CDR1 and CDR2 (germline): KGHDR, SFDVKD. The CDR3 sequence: CATSSTSAASTDTQYF. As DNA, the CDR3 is TGTGCCACCAGTTCCACTAGCGCTGCTAGCACAGATACGCAGTATTTT.

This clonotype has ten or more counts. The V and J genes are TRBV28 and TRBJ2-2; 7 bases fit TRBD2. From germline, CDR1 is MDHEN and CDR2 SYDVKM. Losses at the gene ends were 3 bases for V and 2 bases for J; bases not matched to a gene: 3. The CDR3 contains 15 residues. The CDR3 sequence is CASSFASGNTGELFF. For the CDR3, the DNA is TGTGCCAGCAGTTTTGCTAGCGGCAACACCGGGGAGCTGTTTTTT.

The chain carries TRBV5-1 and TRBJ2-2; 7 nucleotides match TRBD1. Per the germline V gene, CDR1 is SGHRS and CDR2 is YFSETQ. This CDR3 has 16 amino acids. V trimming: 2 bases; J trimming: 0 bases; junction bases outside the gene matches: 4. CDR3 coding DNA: TGCGCCAGCAGCTTTAGGGGACAGACGAACACCGGGGAGCTGTTTTTT. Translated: CASSFRGQTNTGELFF.